This TCR beta chain was found in a study of T-cell memory formation after mild COVID-19. TCRdb analysed the 5' RACE reads with MiXCR anew, one entry per CDR3 protein. This sample carries about 250,000 distinct CDR3 sequences, 15% of them seen once, and the ten largest clones take under 2.5%. Looked up from germline, CDR1 is DFQATT and CDR2 is SNEGSKA (reference sequence). The CDR3 length is 16 residues. Trimming at V came to 3 bases and at J to 2 bases, leaving 12 bases not matched to a gene. Many counts were recorded for this clonotype. This TCR came from an adult woman who had mild COVID-19 (a few samples of this study predate the infection). Cell type and time point are not known. Sequencing was performed on PBMCs or a T cell subset sorted from them (not recorded which). The chain recombines TRBV20-1 with TRBJ2-7; 8 bases fit TRBD2. The CDR3 spells CSASLIGGSGAYEQYF. The CDR3 DNA sequence: TGCAGTGCTAGCCTCATAGGCGGTAGCGGGGCCTACGAGCAGTACTTC.